Listed here are 6 T cell receptor beta chains from one sample, sequenced in a study of blood T cell repertoires in COVID-19. Profiled with immunoSEQ multiplex PCR; TCRdb holds only in-frame clones, not every one. The sample yields nearly 250,000 clones, just under 90% seen once. The material sequenced was PBMCs or T cells enriched from blood (not recorded which). These TCRs come from a man in his forties or fifties who had been exposed to COVID-19.

The genes are TRBV2 and TRBJ1-1, with D uncertain. CDR1 SNHLY and CDR2 FYNNEI come from the germline V gene. Trimming stripped 4 bases from V and 6 bases from J, with 9 bases between. This CDR3 region has 12 residues. In DNA, the CDR3 is TGTGCCAGCAGTGTAATGTTCGCTGAAGCTTTCTTT. Its protein is CASSVMFAEAFF.

The gene calls are TRBV28 and TRBJ1-5; maybe TRBD1 (5 bases). Germline lookup yields CDR1 MDHEN and CDR2 SYDVKM. The CDR3 has 20 residues. The V end lost 0 bases, the J end lost 0 bases, and 21 bases lay between the germline ends. CDR3: CASSLWEIRTRPFSNQPQHF. The CDR3 nucleotides read TGTGCCAGCAGTTTATGGGAGATTCGGACAAGACCCTTTAGCAATCAGCCCCAGCATTTT.

This clone was observed once. This chain joins TRBV7-2 and TRBJ1-2, with TRBD1 identical over 7 bases. The CDR3 is 14 amino acids. With V trimmed by 5 bases and J by 4 bases, 7 bases remained unmatched. The germline V gene encodes CDR1 SGHTA and CDR2 FQGNSA. In nucleotides, the CDR3 is TGTGCCAGCAGCCCACGACAGGGCTCCTATGGCTACACCTTC. Amino acid sequence: CASSPRQGSYGYTF.

This chain connects TRBV5-1 to TRBJ2-7, with a weak D call TRBD2 (6 bases). V lost 0 bases, J lost 7 bases, and 14 bases lay in between. There are 14 residues in the CDR3. CDR1 and CDR2 (germline): SGHRS, YFSETQ. The CDR3 spells CASSLGNRGGEQYV. CDR3 DNA: TGCGCCAGCAGCTTGGGGAACCGTGGGGGGGAGCAGTACGTC.

The chain has TRBV7-2 and TRBJ2-1; a weak D match, TRBD2 (5 bases). V dropped 5 bases and J dropped 0 bases, with 8 bases sitting between them. Germline V gene data show CDR1 as SGHTA and CDR2 as FQGNSA. The CDR3 has 14 amino acids. As DNA, the CDR3 is TGTGCCAGCAGCATTAGCGTCTCCTACAATGAGCAGTTCTTC. Translation: CASSISVSYNEQFF. The variable domain in full, with the rest retrieved from reference TRBV7-2 and TRBJ2-1, is GAGVSQSPSNKVTEKGKDVELRCDPISGHTALYWYRQSLGQGLEFLIYFQGNSAPDKSGLPSDRFSAERTGGSVSTLTIQRTQQEDSAVYLCASSISVSYNEQFFGPGTRLTVL.

The V call is TRBV4-1, the J call TRBJ2-1; D is possibly TRBD1 (6 bases). From germline, CDR1 is MGHRA and CDR2 YSYEKL. V lost 8 bases and J 5 bases, leaving 10 bases between the germline ends. The CDR3 runs to 12 residues. DNA for the CDR3: TGCGCCAGCCTTGACAGGAACAATGAGCAGTTCTTC. This sequence encodes CASLDRNNEQFF.